The TCR beta chain under discussion was sequenced for a study of T cell clonality in common variable immunodeficiency. Study-wide results and caveats: In common variable immunodeficiency, TCR beta chains reportedly carried fewer deletions and N-nucleotide insertions.

Most patients and controls had Caucasian heritage. Heparinized whole blood, about 4.5 to 8.5 ml, came from each donor. This clone has at least ten counts. Its antigen remains unidentified. Read sequence stops 3 residues before the CDR3 end, and the germline J gene provides the missing end. Produced via immunoSEQ multiplex PCR; TCRdb's table is partial and in-frame only. The sample contains under 45,000 clones, none of them singletons. The CDR3 extends over 15 amino acids. V gave up 0 bases and J gave up 2 bases, with 10 bases separating them. The germline CDR1 and CDR2 sequences are LNHNV and YYDKDF (reference sequence).

The sequence came from a person aged 18-70 years in good health. The J gene is TRBJ1-2, the V gene TRBV15; D call uncertain. Sequencing used peripheral blood mononuclear cells. CDR3 amino acids: CATSRDQGRNYGYTF. CDR3 DNA (partial): TGTGCCACCAGCAGAGATCAAGGCAGAAACTATGGC. The variable domain in full, with the rest retrieved from reference TRBV15 and TRBJ1-2, is DAMVIQNPRYQVTQFGKPVTLSCSQTLNHNVMYWYQQKSSQAPKLLFHYYDKDFNNEADTPDNFQSRRPNTSFCFLDIRSPGLGDTAMYLCATSRDQGRNYGYTFGSGTRLTVV.